Following are 7 T cell receptor beta chains from one sample sequenced in a study of cytotoxic CD8 clonotypes in ibrutinib-treated CLL. Only in-frame clones appear in the TCRdb table, and some are missing; sequencing was by immunoSEQ multiplex PCR. This table has roughly 97,000 clones, around 80% appearing once. Here the sequenced sample was PBMCs, taken after 12 months of ibrutinib treatment. The receptors come from a human donor with chronic lymphocytic leukemia.

The V call is TRBV6-5, the J call TRBJ1-2; D is unresolved. Germline CDR1 and CDR2: MNHEY and SVGAGI. The CDR3 is 14 residues long. The germline V and J ends were trimmed by 6 bases and 7 bases, with 18 bases remaining between them. The CDR3 DNA reads TGTGCCAGCAGGCCGGGAACCTTTAGCGGTGGCTACACCTTC. Amino acids: CASRPGTFSGGYTF.

This chain uses TRBV6-5 with TRBJ2-7; a possible D gene is TRBD1 (5 bases). The CDR3 runs to 14 residues. V was cut by 8 bases and J by 6 bases, with 20 bases left in between. Germline V CDR1 and CDR2: MNHEY, SVGAGI. The CDR3 here is CASAPKGPLTEQYF. The DNA of the CDR3 is TGTGCCAGCGCCCCGAAGGGGCCTCTGACCGAGCAGTACTTC.

This chain uses TRBV12-2 with TRBJ2-5. TRBV12-2 has pseudogene status. The CDR3 runs 14 residues. DNA for the CDR3: TGTGCAAGTCGCCGGGGGCAGTCGCAAGAGACCCAGTACTTC. Amino acids: CASRRGQSQETQYF.

The V and J genes are TRBV11-1 and TRBJ2-7; D may be TRBD2 (6 bases). The germline V gene has CDR1 SGHAT and CDR2 FQDESV (reference sequence). CDR3 length: 14 amino acids. V lost 1 base and J lost 4, with 11 bases in between. The CDR3 nucleotides read TGTGCCAGCAGCTTAGTCCGGGGGAGATACGAGCAGTACTTC. Protein sequence: CASSLVRGRYEQYF.

V is TRBV5-4 and J is TRBJ1-2; a weak D match, TRBD1 (5 bases). Trimming left V 3 bases short and J 5 bases short, with 20 bases between. The CDR3 has 16 residues. Per the germline V gene, CDR1 is SGHNT and CDR2 is YYREEE (reference sequence). CDR3 nucleotides: TGTGCCAGCAGCTGGGGTGACAGATCAGCCGATTATGGCTACACCTTC. Translated: CASSWGDRSADYGYTF.

The V and J genes are TRBV4-1 and TRBJ2-4, with D possibly being TRBD1 (6 bases). CDR3 length equals 16 residues. CDR1 is MGHRA, CDR2 YSYEKL, per germline. The germline V and J ends were trimmed by 0 bases and 0 bases, with 9 bases remaining between them. The CDR3 protein is CASSQDRGRAKNIQYF. DNA for the CDR3: TGCGCCAGCAGCCAAGACAGGGGACGAGCCAAAAACATTCAGTACTTC.

The chain is built from TRBV4-2 and TRBJ1-2; possibly TRBD1 for D (5 bases). Per germline, CDR1 LGHNA and CDR2 YNFKEQ. The CDR3 covers 16 residues. V was pared by 0 bases and J by 4 bases, with 15 bases between. The CDR3 is CASSQELVVGTYGYTF. In DNA form, the CDR3 reads TGTGCCAGCAGCCAAGAATTAGTTGTAGGGACCTATGGCTACACCTTC.